The entry below gives a single T cell receptor (beta chain) sequence along with its context. This clonotype was found many times. The antigen this receptor binds is unknown. The sample holds no much larger clone one base away, and base qualities are not on file. The listed sequencing device is Illumina HiSeq 2000. TCR beta chain libraries were generated through multiplex PCR amplification. The amplified TCR beta chain products were analyzed by high-throughput sequencing. Starting from the raw public reads, TCRdb applied fastp trimming at Q25, assembled clones with MiXCR and retained in-frame beta chains. Duplicate CDR3 protein sequences are folded into a single record with the most common DNA and genes. The sample table shows 150,000 to 200,000 distinct CDR3 sequences, and approximately 30% are seen once. The ten largest clones represent more than 3.5% of the sample. The axillary draining lymph nodes of breast cancer patients were the source of the lymph node samples.

These data come from a study of breast tumors, draining lymph nodes, adjacent tissues (TCRdb year 2016). About the investigation overall: Breast cancer patients provided tumor, adjacent nontumor tissue and axillary lymph nodes, and the study compared the TCR beta repertoires across these three sources. In human breast cancer, the study set out to assess how tumor, surrounding tissue and draining lymph node repertoires relate to one another and whether T cells might be exchanged between them.

Overall study outcomes, separate from this receptor: The conclusion that tumor T cells originate in lymph nodes was presented as consistent with a hypothesis rather than as directly demonstrated. Tumor and nontumor tissue repertoires were significantly more similar in luminal-like than in basal-like breast cancer. The data were considered consistent with the idea that most tumor T cells come from the lymph node and then expand in tumor tissue. T-cell repertoire diversity in tumors was found to be lower than in lymph nodes but higher than in nontumor tissue, and preferential V and J gene usage was observed.

The sample taken for sequencing was axillary lymph node tissue. This TCR came from a female donor with breast cancer. Some clones in this sample may be carry-over from other donors' samples.

The nucleotides read TGTGCCAGCAGCCTAATTGGGGGCCCCAATGAGCAGTTCTTC. It translates to CASSLIGGPNEQFF. The chain couples TRBV7-3 to TRBJ2-1, with TRBD1 tentatively as D gene (6 bases match). The CDR3 has 14 amino acids, counting the end cysteine and phenylalanine. The entry retains the CDR3 DNA only, 42 bases that are in frame from base 1. CDR1 and CDR2 were assigned from the germline V gene as SGHTA and FQGTGA. At the junction V is shortened by 5 bases and J by 6 bases, with 14 bases in between.